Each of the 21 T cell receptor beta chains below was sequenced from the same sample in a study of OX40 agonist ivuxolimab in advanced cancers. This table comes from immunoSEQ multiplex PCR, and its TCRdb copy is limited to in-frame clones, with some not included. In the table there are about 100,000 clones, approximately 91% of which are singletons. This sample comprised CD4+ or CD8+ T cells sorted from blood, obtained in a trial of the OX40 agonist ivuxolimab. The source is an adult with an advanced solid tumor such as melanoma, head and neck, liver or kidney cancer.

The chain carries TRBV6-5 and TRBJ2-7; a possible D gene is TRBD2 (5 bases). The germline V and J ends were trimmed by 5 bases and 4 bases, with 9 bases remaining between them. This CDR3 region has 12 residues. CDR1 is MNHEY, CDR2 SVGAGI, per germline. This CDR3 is CASSEAAYEQYF. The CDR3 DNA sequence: TGTGCCAGCAGTGAAGCGGCGTACGAGCAGTACTTC.

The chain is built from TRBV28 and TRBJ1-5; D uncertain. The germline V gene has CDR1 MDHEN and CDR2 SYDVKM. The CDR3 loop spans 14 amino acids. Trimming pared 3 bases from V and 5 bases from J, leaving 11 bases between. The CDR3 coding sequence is TGTGCCAGCAGTTTGGGTGGCACCGATCAGCCCCAGCATTTT. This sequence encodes CASSLGGTDQPQHF.

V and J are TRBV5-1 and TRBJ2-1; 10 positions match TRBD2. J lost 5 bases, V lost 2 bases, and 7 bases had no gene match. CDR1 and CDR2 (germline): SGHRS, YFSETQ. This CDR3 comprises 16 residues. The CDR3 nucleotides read TGCGCCAGCAGCTTCTTAAGCGGGAGGGGAGACAATGAGCAGTTCTTC. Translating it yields CASSFLSGRGDNEQFF.

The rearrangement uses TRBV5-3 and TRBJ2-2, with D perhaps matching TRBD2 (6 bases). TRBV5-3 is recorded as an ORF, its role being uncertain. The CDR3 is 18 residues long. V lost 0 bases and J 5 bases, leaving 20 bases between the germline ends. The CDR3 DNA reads TGTGCCAGAAGCTTGGACCGGAGGGTCCGGAGGAGGACCGGGGAGCTGTTTTTT. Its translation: CARSLDRRVRRRTGELFF.

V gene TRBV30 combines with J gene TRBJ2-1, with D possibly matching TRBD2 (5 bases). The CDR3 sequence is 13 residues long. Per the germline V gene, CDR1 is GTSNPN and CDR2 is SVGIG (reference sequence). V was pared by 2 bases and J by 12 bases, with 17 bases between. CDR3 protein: CAWSLRTGKRQFF. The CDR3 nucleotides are TGTGCCTGGAGTCTCCGGACGGGGAAACGGCAGTTCTTC.

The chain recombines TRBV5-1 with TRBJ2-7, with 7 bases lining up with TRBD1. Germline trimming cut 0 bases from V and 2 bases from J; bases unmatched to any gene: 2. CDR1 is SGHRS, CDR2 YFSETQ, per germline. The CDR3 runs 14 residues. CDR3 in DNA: TGCGCCAGCAGCTTGGTCACAGGGGCCTACGAGCAGTACTTC. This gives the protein CASSLVTGAYEQYF.

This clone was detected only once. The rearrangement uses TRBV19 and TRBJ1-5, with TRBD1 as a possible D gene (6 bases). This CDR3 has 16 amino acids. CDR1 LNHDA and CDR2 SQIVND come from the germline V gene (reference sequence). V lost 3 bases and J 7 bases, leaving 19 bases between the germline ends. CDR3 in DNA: TGTGCCAGTAGTATCGAGGGAACAGGGACTCGACAGCCCCAGCATTTT. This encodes CASSIEGTGTRQPQHF.

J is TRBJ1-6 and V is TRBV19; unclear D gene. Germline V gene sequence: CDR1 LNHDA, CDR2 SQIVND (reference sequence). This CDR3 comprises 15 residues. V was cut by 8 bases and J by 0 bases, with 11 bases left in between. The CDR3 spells CASGNYGSYNSPLHF. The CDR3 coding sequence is TGTGCCAGTGGCAATTACGGCTCCTATAATTCACCCCTCCACTTT.

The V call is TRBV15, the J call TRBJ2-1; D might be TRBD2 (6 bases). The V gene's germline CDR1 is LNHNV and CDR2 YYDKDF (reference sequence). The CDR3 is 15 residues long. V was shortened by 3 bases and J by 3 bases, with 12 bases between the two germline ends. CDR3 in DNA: TGTGCCACCAGCAGTGCGGGATCATACTACAATGAGCAGTTCTTC. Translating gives CATSSAGSYYNEQFF. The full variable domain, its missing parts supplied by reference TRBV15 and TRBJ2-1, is DAMVIQNPRYQVTQFGKPVTLSCSQTLNHNVMYWYQQKSSQAPKLLFHYYDKDFNNEADTPDNFQSRRPNTSFCFLDIRSPGLGDTAMYLCATSSAGSYYNEQFFGPGTRLTVL.

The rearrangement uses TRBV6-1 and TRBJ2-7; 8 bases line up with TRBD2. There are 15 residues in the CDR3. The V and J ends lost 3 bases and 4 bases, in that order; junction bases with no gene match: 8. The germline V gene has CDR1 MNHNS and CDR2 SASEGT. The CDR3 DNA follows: TGTGCCAGCAGTGAGACCGGGACTAGGCGGTACGAGCAGTACTTC. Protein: CASSETGTRRYEQYF.

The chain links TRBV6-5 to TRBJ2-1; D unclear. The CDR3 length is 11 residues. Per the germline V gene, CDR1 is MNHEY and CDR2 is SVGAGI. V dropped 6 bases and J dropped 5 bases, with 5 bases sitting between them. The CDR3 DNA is TGTGCCAGCAGCCATCACAATGAGCAGTTCTTC. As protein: CASSHHNEQFF.

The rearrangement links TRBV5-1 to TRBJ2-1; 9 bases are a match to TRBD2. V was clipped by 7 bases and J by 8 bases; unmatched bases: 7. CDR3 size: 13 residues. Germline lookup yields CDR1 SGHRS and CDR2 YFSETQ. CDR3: CASQLAGRDEQFF. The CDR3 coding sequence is TGCGCCAGCCAGCTAGCGGGAAGGGATGAGCAGTTCTTC.

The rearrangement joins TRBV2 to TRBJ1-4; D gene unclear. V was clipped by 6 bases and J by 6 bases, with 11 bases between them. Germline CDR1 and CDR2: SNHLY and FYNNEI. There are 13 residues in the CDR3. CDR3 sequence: CASRHVRDEKLFF. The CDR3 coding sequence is TGTGCCAGCAGACACGTACGGGATGAAAAACTGTTTTTT. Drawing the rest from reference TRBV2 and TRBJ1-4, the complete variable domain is EPEVTQTPSHQVTQMGQEVILRCVPISNHLYFYWYRQILGQKVEFLVSFYNNEISEKSEIFDDQFSVERPDGSNFTLKIRSTKLEDSAMYFCASRHVRDEKLFFGSGTQLSVL.

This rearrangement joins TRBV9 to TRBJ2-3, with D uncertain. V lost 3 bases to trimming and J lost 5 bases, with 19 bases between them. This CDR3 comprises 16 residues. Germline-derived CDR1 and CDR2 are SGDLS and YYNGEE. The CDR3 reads CASSASPQYIQDTQYF. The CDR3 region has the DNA TGTGCCAGCAGCGCTTCTCCTCAGTATATACAAGATACGCAGTATTTT. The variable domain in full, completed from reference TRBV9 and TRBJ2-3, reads DSGVTQTPKHLITATGQRVTLRCSPRSGDLSVYWYQQSLDQGLQFLIQYYNGEERAKGNILERFSAQQFPDLHSELNLSSLELGDSALYFCASSASPQYIQDTQYFGPGTRLTVL.

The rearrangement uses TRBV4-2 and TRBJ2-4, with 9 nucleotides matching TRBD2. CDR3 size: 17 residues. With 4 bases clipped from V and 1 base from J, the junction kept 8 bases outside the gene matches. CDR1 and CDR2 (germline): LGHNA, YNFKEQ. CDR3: CASSRGSGGPAKNIQYF. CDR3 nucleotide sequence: TGTGCCAGCAGCCGAGGTAGCGGGGGCCCCGCCAAAAACATTCAGTACTTC.

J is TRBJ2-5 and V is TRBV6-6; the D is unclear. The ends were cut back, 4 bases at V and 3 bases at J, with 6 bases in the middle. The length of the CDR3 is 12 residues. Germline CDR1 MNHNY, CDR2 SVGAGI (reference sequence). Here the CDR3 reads CASSFGKETQYF. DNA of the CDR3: TGTGCCAGCAGTTTCGGAAAAGAGACCCAGTACTTC.

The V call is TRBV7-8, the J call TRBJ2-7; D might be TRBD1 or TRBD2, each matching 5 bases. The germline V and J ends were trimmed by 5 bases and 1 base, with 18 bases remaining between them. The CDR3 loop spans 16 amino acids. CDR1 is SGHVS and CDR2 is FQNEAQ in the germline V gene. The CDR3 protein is CASSPGKGPQSYEQYF. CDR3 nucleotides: TGTGCCAGCAGCCCAGGGAAGGGACCCCAATCCTACGAGCAGTACTTC.

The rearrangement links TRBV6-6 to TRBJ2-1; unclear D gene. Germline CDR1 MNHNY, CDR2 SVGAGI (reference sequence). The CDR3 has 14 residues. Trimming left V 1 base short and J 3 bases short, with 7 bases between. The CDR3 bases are TGTGCCAGCAGTTACTATCCAGGCTACAATGAGCAGTTCTTC. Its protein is CASSYYPGYNEQFF.

CDR3 loop: CASASPGGAGELFF. The CDR3 DNA reads as TGTGCCAGCGCCTCCCCCGGAGGTGCCGGGGAGCTGTTTTTT. The rearrangement joins TRBV5-5 to TRBJ2-2; D is perhaps TRBD2 (5 bases). The CDR3 has 14 residues. V lost 7 bases to trimming and J lost 6 bases, with 16 bases between them. Germline V gene data show CDR1 as SGHKS and CDR2 as YYEKEE (reference sequence).

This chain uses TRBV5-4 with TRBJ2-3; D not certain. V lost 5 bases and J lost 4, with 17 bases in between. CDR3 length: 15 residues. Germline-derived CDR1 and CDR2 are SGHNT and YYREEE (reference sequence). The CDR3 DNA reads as TGTGCCAGCAGACCCGGTCGCGTGAGGTCAGATACGCAGTATTTT. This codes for CASRPGRVRSDTQYF. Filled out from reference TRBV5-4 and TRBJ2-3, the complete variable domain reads ETGVTQSPTHLIKTRGQQVTLRCSSQSGHNTVSWYQQALGQGPQFIFQYYREEENGRGNFPPRFSGLQFPNYSSELNVNALELDDSALYLCASRPGRVRSDTQYFGPGTRLTVL.

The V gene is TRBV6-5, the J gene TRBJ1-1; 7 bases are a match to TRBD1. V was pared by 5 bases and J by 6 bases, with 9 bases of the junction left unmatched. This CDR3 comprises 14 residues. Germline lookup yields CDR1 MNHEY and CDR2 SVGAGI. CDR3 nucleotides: TGTGCCAGCAGTCTCGACAGGGTGACGGCTGAAGCTTTCTTT. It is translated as CASSLDRVTAEAFF.